This record looks at one T cell receptor beta chain sequence and its context. No antigen is known for it. TCRdb's table, derived via immunoSEQ multiplex PCR, lists solely in-frame clones and lacks some. Of under 45,000 clones in the sample, 55% to 70% were seen once. The data are from a study of PD-1 blockade in classical Hodgkin lymphoma. Time point of the sample: cycle 4 day 1 (C4D1), after five to seven weeks of nivolumab. All the patients suffered relapse after autologous stem cell transplantation, and brentuximab vedotin exposure differed. From germline, CDR1 is SGHRS and CDR2 YFSETQ. The trim removed 2 bases at V and 3 bases at J, leaving 20 bases unmatched. This CDR3 has 20 amino acids. Study-wide findings and caveats: Complete responders' baseline diversity resembled that of newly diagnosed patients.

This clonotype was sampled from a human donor with classical Hodgkin lymphoma. V gene TRBV5-1 combines with J gene TRBJ2-5; 9 bases are a match to TRBD2. Sequencing used peripheral blood mononuclear cells (PBMCs), obtained before the fourth cycle of nivolumab. The CDR3 spells CASSFPKVGKLAGEKETQYF. The DNA for the CDR3 is TGCGCCAGCAGCTTCCCTAAAGTCGGAAAATTAGCGGGGGAAAAAGAGACCCAGTACTTC.